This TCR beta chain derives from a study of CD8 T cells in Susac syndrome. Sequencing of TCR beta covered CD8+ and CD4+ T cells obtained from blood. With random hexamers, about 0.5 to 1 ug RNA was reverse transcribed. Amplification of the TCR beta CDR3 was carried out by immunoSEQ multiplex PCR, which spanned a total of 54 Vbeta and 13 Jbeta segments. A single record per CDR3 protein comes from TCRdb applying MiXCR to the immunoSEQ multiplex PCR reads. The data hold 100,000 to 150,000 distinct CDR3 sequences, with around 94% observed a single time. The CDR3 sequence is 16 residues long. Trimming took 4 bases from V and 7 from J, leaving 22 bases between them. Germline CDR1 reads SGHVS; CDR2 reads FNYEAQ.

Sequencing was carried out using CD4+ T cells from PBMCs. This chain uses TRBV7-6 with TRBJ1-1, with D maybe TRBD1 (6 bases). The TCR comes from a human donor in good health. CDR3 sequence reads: CASSSSGRGGKGEAFF. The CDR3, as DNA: TGTGCCAGCAGCTCCTCCGGGAGGGGGGGGAAGGGTGAAGCTTTCTTT.